This TCR beta chain was recovered during a study of shared clonotypes between healthy human individuals (dated by TCRdb to about 2020). Regarding the study in general: The cohort included a few men and a couple of women between 18 and 49 years of age. For each donor, CD4 naive and CD4 memory were each given three plates, CD8 naive was given two plates, and CD8 memory was given one plate. Blood TCR repertoires of five healthy adults were deeply sequenced to estimate repertoire size and the extent of clonotype sharing between individuals. To increase sequencing depth and limit assay-specific biases, TCR repertoire library preparation and sequencing were carried out by different laboratories using diverse techniques. Leukapheresis yielded between about 0.94 and 9 billion PBMCs per donor.

TCR CDR3 regions were amplified from genomic DNA by multiplex PCR using the deep immunoSEQ assay. Extracted genomic DNA from each cell subset was spread evenly across all wells of several immunoSEQ 96-well plates, with each plate serving as a replicate. Each replicate PCR for sorted subsets received around 0.2 ug genomic DNA, equal to 30,000 or so T cell genomes. The purified libraries were quantified using a Qubit 3.0 fluorometer, sized with a Bioanalyzer 2100, and then quantified again using the KAPA Library Quantification kit. A separate single-read 150-cycle Illumina NextSeq 550 flow cell was used to sequence each immunoSEQ 96-well plate. Under the source paper's analysis protocol: Because the immunoSEQ output held only junctional sequences and lacked quality scores, the filtering could not match the filtering applied to full-length reads. Sequences were annotated with PyIR, a Python wrapper for IgBLAST v1.9, and V/J genes and CDR3 were assigned using IMGT germline references. Any read was removed if the V/J assignment was weak (E-value above 1e-6), the CDR3 was missing, or the read contained stop codons, out-of-frame junctions, or ambiguous translated residues. V3J clonotypes were defined as sequences sharing an identical inferred V gene, J gene, and CDR3 amino acid sequence. Percentage overlap between repertoires was computed as shared unique clonotypes divided by the size of the smaller repertoire. RTK rarefaction, the Chao1 estimator, and Recon v2.1 estimates of unobserved clonotypes were used to assess repertoire richness. Generation probabilities for all TCRbeta clonotypes obtained by the gDNA method from several donors were computed using OLGA. As stored in TCRdb, this immuneACCESS dataset retains in-frame rearrangements with V and J assigned. A fraction of the clones does not appear; measured against another copy, unresolved V genes explain less than half of the discrepancy, and the remainder lacks a known reason. V and J calls and clone size come straight from that table; D and trimming were deduced from the DNA. The sample yields over a million clones; about 80% were counted once. The ten largest clones represent 0.55% to 0.7% of the sample.

In the case of this clone: The antigen it recognizes is unknown. No base-level quality is on record; no much larger clone is a single base apart.

The paper as a whole reports these results and caveats: Naive subsets generally had larger estimated clonotype richness than memory subsets. Compared with non-shared clonotypes, clonotypes shared by all four sorted-subset donors had higher generation probabilities. Incomplete sequencing was indicated by rarefaction of sorted-subset datasets, despite the large sequencing depth. Based on pairwise subsampling, the degree of clonotype sharing among donors was expected to be affected by sequencing depth. Sampling was limited to blood, and TCR repertoires in tissue likely differ from TCR repertoires in blood. Across a few donors, around 5% of naive CD4, more than 3% of naive CD8, 2.3% of memory CD4, and 0.4% of memory CD8 clonotypes were shared. Because the study included only a small number of donors, the genetic and exposure-history diversity represented was limited.

The CDR3 spans 17 residues, from the cysteine through the phenylalanine. Only CDR3 DNA is held: 51 bases, read in frame from base 1. From a lookup of the germline V gene, CDR1 and CDR2 are SGDLS and YYNGEE. V and J lose 0 bases and 5 bases, and a span of 21 bases separates them. Donors were healthy HIV-negative adults with no recently reported acute infections or vaccinations. All donors were Caucasian adults living in Nashville, Tennessee, USA. CD4+ T cells were enriched through magnetic negative selection, after which naive cells were positively selected on CD45RA and the remaining negative fraction served as the memory subset. Blood was obtained by leukapheresis, after which PBMCs were separated by Ficoll-Histopaque density gradient centrifugation and cryopreserved in liquid nitrogen vapor phase. Purity and quantity of every magnetically sorted T cell population were checked by analytical flow cytometry. From each sorted fraction, genomic DNA was isolated and quantified by UV absorbance on a Nanodrop 2000c.

The sequence came from a man in his late teens or twenties in good health. Some clones in this sample may be carry-over from other donors' samples. The receptor chain draws on TRBV9 and TRBJ2-7, with an unclear D gene assignment. The source material was memory CD4+ T cells from PBMCs. Interpreted using the paper, the cell subset or site label stands for: CD45RA-negative fraction. DNA sequence: TGTGCCAGCAGCGTAGCTAGGAGAGGATCGCGGTCGGACGAGCAGTACTTC. This translates into CASSVARRGSRSDEQYF.